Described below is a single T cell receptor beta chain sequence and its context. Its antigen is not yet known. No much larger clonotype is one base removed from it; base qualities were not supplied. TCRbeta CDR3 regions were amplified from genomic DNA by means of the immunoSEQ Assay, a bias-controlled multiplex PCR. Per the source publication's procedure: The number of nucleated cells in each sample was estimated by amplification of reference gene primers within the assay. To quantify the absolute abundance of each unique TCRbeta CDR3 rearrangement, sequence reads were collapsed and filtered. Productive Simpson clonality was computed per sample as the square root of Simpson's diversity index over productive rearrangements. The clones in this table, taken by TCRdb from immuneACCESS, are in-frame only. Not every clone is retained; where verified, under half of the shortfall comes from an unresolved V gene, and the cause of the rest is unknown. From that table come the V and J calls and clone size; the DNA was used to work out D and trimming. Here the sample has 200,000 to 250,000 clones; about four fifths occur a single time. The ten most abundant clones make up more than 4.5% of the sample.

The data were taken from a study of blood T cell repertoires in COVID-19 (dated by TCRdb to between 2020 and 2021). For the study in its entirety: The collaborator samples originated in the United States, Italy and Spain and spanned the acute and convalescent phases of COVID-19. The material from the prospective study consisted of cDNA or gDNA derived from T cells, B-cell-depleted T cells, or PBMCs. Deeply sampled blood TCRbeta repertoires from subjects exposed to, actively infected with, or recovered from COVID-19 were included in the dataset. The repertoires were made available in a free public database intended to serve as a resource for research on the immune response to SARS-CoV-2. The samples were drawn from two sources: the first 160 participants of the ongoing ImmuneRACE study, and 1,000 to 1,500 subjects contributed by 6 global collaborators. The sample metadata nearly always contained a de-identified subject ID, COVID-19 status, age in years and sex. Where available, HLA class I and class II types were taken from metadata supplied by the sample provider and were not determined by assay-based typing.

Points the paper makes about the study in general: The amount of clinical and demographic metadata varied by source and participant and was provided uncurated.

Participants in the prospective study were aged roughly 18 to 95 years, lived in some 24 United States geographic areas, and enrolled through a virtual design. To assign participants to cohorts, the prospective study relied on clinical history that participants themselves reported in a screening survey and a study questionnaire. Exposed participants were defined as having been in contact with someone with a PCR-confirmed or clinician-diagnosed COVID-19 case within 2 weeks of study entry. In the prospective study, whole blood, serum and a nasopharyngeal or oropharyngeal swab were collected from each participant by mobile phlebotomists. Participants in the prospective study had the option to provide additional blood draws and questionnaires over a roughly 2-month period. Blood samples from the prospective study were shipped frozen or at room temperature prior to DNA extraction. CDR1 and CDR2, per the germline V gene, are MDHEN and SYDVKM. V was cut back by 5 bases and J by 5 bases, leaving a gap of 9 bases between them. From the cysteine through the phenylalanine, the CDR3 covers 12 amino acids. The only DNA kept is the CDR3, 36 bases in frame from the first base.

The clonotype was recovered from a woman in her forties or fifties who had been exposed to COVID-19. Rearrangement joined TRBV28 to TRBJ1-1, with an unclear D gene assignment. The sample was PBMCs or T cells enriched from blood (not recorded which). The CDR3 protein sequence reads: CASSLQLTEAFF. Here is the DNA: TGTGCCAGCAGTCTACAGCTAACTGAAGCTTTCTTT.